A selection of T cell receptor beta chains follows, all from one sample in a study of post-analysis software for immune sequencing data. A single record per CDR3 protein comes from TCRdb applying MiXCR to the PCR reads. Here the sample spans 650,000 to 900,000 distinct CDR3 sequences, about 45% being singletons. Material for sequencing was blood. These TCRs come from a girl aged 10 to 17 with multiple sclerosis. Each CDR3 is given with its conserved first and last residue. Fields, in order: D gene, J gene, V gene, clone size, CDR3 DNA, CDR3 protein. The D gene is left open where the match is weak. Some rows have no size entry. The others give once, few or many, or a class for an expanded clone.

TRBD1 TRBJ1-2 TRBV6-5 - TGTGCCAGCAGTTACGGACAGGATTCGGATGGCTACACCTTC CASSYGQDSDGYTF
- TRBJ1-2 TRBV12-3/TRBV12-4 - TGTGCCAGCAGTCCCAGGGAACCACCTTATGGCTACACCTTC CASSPREPPYGYTF
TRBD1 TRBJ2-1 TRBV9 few TGTGCCAGCAGCCAAGATCCGGGACAGATCGTCAATGAGCAGTTCTTC CASSQDPGQIVNEQFF
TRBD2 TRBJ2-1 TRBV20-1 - TGCAGTGCCCTCGGGGGACTAGCGGGGGGGAATGAGCAGTTCTTC CSALGGLAGGNEQFF
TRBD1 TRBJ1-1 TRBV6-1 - TGTGCCAGCAGCCGGGACAGGGGGCTTCGGCCTGAAGCTTTCTTT CASSRDRGLRPEAFF
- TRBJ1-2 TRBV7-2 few TGTGCCAGCAGCCTAAGGGACGGCTTCGCCCCGCTTAACTATGGCTACACCTTC CASSLRDGFAPLNYGYTF
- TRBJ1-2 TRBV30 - TGTGCCTGGAGTGTAGGCACTGGCGGCTACACCTTC CAWSVGTGGYTF
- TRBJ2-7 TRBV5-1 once TGCGCCAGCAGCTTGGTGGGACACCCAAACAACTACGAGCAGTACTTC CASSLVGHPNNYEQYF
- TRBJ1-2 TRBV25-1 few TGTGCCAGCAGTGAAGACGCCTCTGGGGGGGATGGCTACACCTTC CASSEDASGGDGYTF
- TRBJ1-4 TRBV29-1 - TGCAGCGCCAGGGACCACGGGGGTAATGAAAAACTGTTTTTT CSARDHGGNEKLFF
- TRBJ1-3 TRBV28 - TGTGCCACCCGCGGGGACTCTGGAAACACCATATATTTT CATRGDSGNTIYF
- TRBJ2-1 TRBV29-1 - TGCAGCGGTCGGGGCTTCTACAATGAGGGGTTCTTC CSGRGFYNEGFF
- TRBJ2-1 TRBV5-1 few TGCGCCAGCAGCTTGGAGGCAGGGGAGATAGATGAGCAGTTCTTC CASSLEAGEIDEQFF
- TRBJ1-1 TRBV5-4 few TGTGCCAGCAGCCGACAGGTTTACGACACTGAAGCTTTCTTT CASSRQVYDTEAFF
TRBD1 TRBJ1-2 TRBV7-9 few TGTGCCAGCAGCCGGCCCGACAGGGCTGACTATGGCTACACCTTC CASSRPDRADYGYTF
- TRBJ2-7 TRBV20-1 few TGCAGTGCTAGAGATTCAGGGGACCTCTACGAGCAGTACTTC CSARDSGDLYEQYF
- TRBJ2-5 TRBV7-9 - TGTGCCAGCAGCTTAGTTTTTCCAGAGACCCAGTACTTC CASSLVFPETQYF
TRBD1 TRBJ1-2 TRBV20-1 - TGCAGTTACAGGGACAGGGAGTTTGGCTACACCTTC CSYRDREFGYTF
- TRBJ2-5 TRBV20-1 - TGCAGTGCTAGACCCCAGCGAGCGACTTACCAAGAGACCCAGTACTTC CSARPQRATYQETQYF
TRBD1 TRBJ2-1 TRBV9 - TGTGCCAGCAGCGCACGGGACAGCAAGTTCGTAGACTCCGACTACAATGAGCAGTTCTTC CASSARDSKFVDSDYNEQFF
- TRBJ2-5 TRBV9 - TGTGCCAGCAGCCGCTCCGGGCGTTGGGAGACCCAGTACTTC CASSRSGRWETQYF
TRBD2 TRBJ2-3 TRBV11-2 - TGTGCCAGCCAGGGACTAGCGGAAACCTCAAATACGCAGTATTTT CASQGLAETSNTQYF
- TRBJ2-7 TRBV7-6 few TGTGCCAGCAGCAGTACCCGGGACTCCTACAATGAGCAGTACTTC CASSSTRDSYNEQYF
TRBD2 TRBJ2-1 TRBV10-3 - TGTGCCATCAGAATCGAAGGCCTAGCGGAAAAATACAATGAGCAGTTCTTC CAIRIEGLAEKYNEQFF
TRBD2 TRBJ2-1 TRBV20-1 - TGCAGTGCTAGAGATCCTCTAGCGGGAGGCCCCTACAATGAGCAGTTCTTC CSARDPLAGGPYNEQFF
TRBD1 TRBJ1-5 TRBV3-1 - TGTGCCAGCAGCCAAGCAGGGACAGGGGATCAGCCCCAGCATTTT CASSQAGTGDQPQHF
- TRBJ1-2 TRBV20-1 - TGCAGTGCTAGAGGCAGGGGCGCGGTCTATGGCTACACCTTC CSARGRGAVYGYTF
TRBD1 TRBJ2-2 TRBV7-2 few TGTGCCAGCAGCCCGGGGGACAGGTTCCGCTCCGGGGAGCTGTTTTTT CASSPGDRFRSGELFF
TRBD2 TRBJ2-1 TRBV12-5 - TGTGCTAGTGGTTTGGAGGGTCTAGCGGGAGGTGGTAATGAGCAGTTCTTC CASGLEGLAGGGNEQFF
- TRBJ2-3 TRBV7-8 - TGTGCCAGCAGCTCAGGGGTGGGAGGGCCCTCAGATACGCAGTATTTT CASSSGVGGPSDTQYF
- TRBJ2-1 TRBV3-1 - TGTGCCAGCAGCCAAGATTTGGTGCGGCAGTACAATGAGCAGTTCTTC CASSQDLVRQYNEQFF
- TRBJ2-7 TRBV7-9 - TGTGCCAGCAGCTTCGGGCAGTACTCCTACGAGCAGTACTTC CASSFGQYSYEQYF
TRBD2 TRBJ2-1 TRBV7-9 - TGTGCCTGGCCGATGGCGGGGGGAGACTACAATGAGCAGTTCTTC CAWPMAGGDYNEQFF
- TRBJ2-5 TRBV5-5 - TGTGCCAGCAGCTTCGGACAGCTCCTCTCCTACAAGCAGTACTTC CASSFGQLLSYKQYF
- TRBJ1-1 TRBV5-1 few TGCGCCAGCAGCTTGGAGCCCACCGGGAACACTGAAGCTTTCTTT CASSLEPTGNTEAFF
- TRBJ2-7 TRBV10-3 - TGTGCCGCGCAACCACAGGATACCTCCTACGAGCAGTACTTC CAAQPQDTSYEQYF
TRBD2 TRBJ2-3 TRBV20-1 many TGCAGTGCTAGGATCAGCGGGAGGCCTAATACGCAGTATTTT CSARISGRPNTQYF
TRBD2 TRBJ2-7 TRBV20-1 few TGCAGTGCAGATAGCGGGAGGGCCTGGGGCGAGCAGTACTTC CSADSGRAWGEQYF
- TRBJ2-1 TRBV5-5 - TGTGCCAGCAGCTTGGAGCACGTTGGCAGGGCGGGGCAGTTCTTC CASSLEHVGRAGQFF
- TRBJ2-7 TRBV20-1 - TGCAGTGCTTACGGGACTTACCTAAACTTCCCCTACGAGCAGTACTTC CSAYGTYLNFPYEQYF
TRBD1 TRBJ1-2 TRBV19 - TGTGCCAGTACCCGTCGGGGACAGGCCGCCTCGGAGGGTGGCTACACCTTC CASTRRGQAASEGGYTF
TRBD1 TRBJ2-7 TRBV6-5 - TGTGCCAGCAGTTCCCCCGGACAGGGGAGGAACGAGCAGTACTTC CASSSPGQGRNEQYF
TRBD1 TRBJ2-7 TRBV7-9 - TGTGCCAGCAGGGGTGGGACAGGGATCTTCTACGAGCAGTACTTC CASRGGTGIFYEQYF
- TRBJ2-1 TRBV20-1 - TGCAGTGCTAGAGTCCCGGGAGCCCCCAATGAGCAGTTCTTC CSARVPGAPNEQFF
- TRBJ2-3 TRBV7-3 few TGTGCCAGCAGCCCGACAGGATACACCGTCGGGGCAGATACGCAGTATTTT CASSPTGYTVGADTQYF
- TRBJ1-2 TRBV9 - TGTGCCAGCAGCGTAAGTCCCTGGGAAAGGAACTATGGCTACACCTTC CASSVSPWERNYGYTF
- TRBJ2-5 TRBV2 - TGTGCCAGCCGAGGCCCTCCGGCAGAGACCCAGTACTTC CASRGPPAETQYF
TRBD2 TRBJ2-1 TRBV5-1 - TGCGCCAGCAGCTTGGCCCTAGCGGGAGTCGGAACAGAGAATGAGCAGTTCTTC CASSLALAGVGTENEQFF
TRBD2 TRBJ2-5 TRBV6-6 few TGTGCCAGCAGTTTAGCGGGAGTAGTCCAAGAGACCCAGTACTTC CASSLAGVVQETQYF
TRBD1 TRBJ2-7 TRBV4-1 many TGCGCCAGCAGCTCCGGGACAGGGTACGAGCAGTACTTC CASSSGTGYEQYF
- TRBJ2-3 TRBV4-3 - TGCGCCAGCAGCCCTACTACAGCGCCCGAGGGGGATACGCAGTATTTT CASSPTTAPEGDTQYF
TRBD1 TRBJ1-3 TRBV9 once TGTGCCAGCAACCAACGACAGGGTGCAGGAAACACCATATATTTT CASNQRQGAGNTIYF
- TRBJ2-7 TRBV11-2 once TGTGCCAGCAGCTATAGGGGGTCTAGGGGTGGGATTTACGAGCAGTACTTC CASSYRGSRGGIYEQYF
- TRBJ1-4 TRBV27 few TGTGCCAGCAGTTTAAGGAACGGGGCTAATGAAAAACTGTTTTTT CASSLRNGANEKLFF